This note documents a single T cell receptor (beta chain) sequence. This clone has only a few counts. Which antigen it targets is not known. The sample holds no much larger clone one base away, and base qualities are not on file. The sample comes from a study of blood T cell repertoires in COVID-19 (TCRdb year 2020). In the study overall: Collaborator samples came from the United States, Italy and Spain and covered acute and convalescent phases of COVID-19. The samples were drawn from two sources: the first 160 participants of the ongoing ImmuneRACE study, and 1,200 or so subjects contributed by 6 global collaborators. A freely available public database, intended as a resource for researchers studying the immune response to SARS-CoV-2, is where the repertoires were released. HLA class I and class II types, where available, came from metadata supplied by the sample provider rather than from assay-based typing. Sample metadata almost always included a de-identified subject ID, COVID-19 status, age in years and sex. Deeply sampled blood TCRbeta repertoires from subjects exposed to, actively infected with, or recovered from COVID-19 were included in the dataset. The prospective study material was composed of cDNA or gDNA derived from T cells, B-cell-depleted T cells, or PBMCs.

TCRbeta CDR3 regions were amplified from genomic DNA by means of the immunoSEQ Assay, a bias-controlled multiplex PCR. The paper's data handling went like this. The number of nucleated cells in each sample was estimated from the amplification of reference gene primers within the assay. To quantify the absolute abundance of each unique TCRbeta CDR3 rearrangement, sequence reads were collapsed and filtered. For each sample, productive Simpson clonality was calculated by taking the square root of Simpson's diversity index across productive rearrangements. TCRdb holds this immuneACCESS table with in-frame rearrangements only. Some clones are missing; in checked studies, unresolved V genes explain under half, and the rest has no known cause. That table supplies the V and J calls and clone size; D and trimming were determined from the DNA. For this sample there are 55,000 to 75,000 clones; over 55% appear just once. The ten largest account for around 5.1% of the sample.

On the study overall, not on this receptor specifically: The amount of clinical and demographic metadata varied by source and participant and was provided uncurated.

One collaborating source in Seattle enrolled patients during active infection and followed them longitudinally through the course of disease. Collaborating institutions collected whole blood in K2EDTA tubes following their own protocols. Collaborator samples were shipped for TCRbeta analysis as frozen whole blood, isolated PBMCs, or DNA extracted from either sample type. The clonotype comes from a woman in her 70s with COVID-19, enrolled during active disease. Sequencing input: peripheral blood.

The encoded CDR3 is CASSRELMGAGSYNEQFF. The DNA sequence follows: TGCGCCAGCAGCCGTGAACTGATGGGGGCAGGATCCTACAATGAGCAGTTCTTC. The V and J segments used are TRBV5-1 and TRBJ2-1; the D gene is perhaps TRBD1, from 6 matching bases. V sheds 4 bases and J sheds 1 base, leaving 21 bases between their ends. The CDR1 and CDR2 encoded by the germline V gene are SGHRS and YFSETQ. The CDR3 numbers 18 residues from cysteine through phenylalanine. The sequence is cut down to CDR3 DNA, 54 bases in frame from base 1.